This T cell receptor (beta chain) was sequenced for a study of technical replicates of blood from a handful of donors. TCRdb's table, derived via immunoSEQ multiplex PCR, lists solely in-frame clones and lacks some. The table records roughly 80,000 clones, about 92% of them present only once. V lost 4 bases to trimming and J lost 4 bases, with 8 bases between them. Germline V gene sequence: CDR1 SGHTA, CDR2 FQGNSA. This CDR3 contains 13 residues. This sequence was found in a human donor in good health. The chain combines TRBV7-2 with TRBJ2-1; D is ambiguous. Sequenced material: T cells isolated from PBMCs. In DNA form, the CDR3 reads TGTGCCAGCAGCTCCACTCCTTACAATGAGCAGTTCTTC. Protein: CASSSTPYNEQFF.